This entry is about one TCR beta chain. This clonotype was observed a few times. There is no known antigen for this receptor. One base away there is no much larger clone; base qualities are not given. CDR1 and CDR2 are drawn from the germline V gene: LGHNA, YSLEER. The CDR3 numbers 14 residues from cysteine through phenylalanine. Only the CDR3 portion is preserved as DNA: 42 bases, with reading frame beginning at the first base. At the junction V is shortened by 2 bases and J by 1 base, with 6 bases in between. Library construction relied on 5' RACE. The reads were generated on an Illumina HiSeq 2500. A second PCR of roughly 7 to 12 cycles was run with a J-beta primer mix and a sample-barcoded 5' primer. A unique molecular identifier was introduced onto each TCR beta cDNA molecule by a template-switch 5' adaptor carrying 12 random nucleotides. At least 2.5 million CDR3-containing paired-end reads were obtained from each sample. All of the RNA was converted into first-strand cDNA using the Mint cDNA synthesis kit, with a TRBC-specific oligonucleotide serving as the primer. All cDNA was treated with uracil-DNA glycosylase and then went through a first 18-cycle PCR with the universal primers M1SS and BC2_uni_R. Per the authors' processing: Normalization of each sample was performed by random selection of 1 million high-quality reads, each carrying a distinct molecular identifier. Instead of being binned into consensus sequences, reads that shared molecular identifiers were thrown out. MiTCR, set to a Q25 quality threshold and the strictest error-elimination algorithm, was used for CDR3 identification, clonotype clustering and error correction. A nonparametric unseen species model with Euler transformation was used to estimate a lower bound on total TCR beta diversity. In-frame beta chains were kept once TCRdb had trimmed the public reads at Q25 with fastp and called clones with MiXCR. Every CDR3 protein is listed once, alongside the most common genes and DNA of its rows. TCRdb, not the original authors, processed these V and J calls. For this sample there are 1.5 million to 2 million distinct CDR3 sequences; 28% appear just once. The top ten clonotypes cover roughly 8% of the sample.

The sample is drawn from a study of blood T cells in healthy people across ages (dated by TCRdb to the mid-2010s). Study-wide context: In model experiments, template switching captured roughly one uniquely barcoded TCR beta cDNA molecule for every two T cells. Using deep sequencing normalized with unique cDNA molecular identifiers, the study measured how TCR beta repertoire diversity changes with age. Four age groups were formed from the donors: young (average roughly 16 years), middle-aged (around 37), aged (62) and long-lived (approximately 78). To avoid experimental bias, donors of different ages were randomly spread across the sequencing lanes. The study analyzed two additional independent replicas of 1 million unique cDNA reads from the same blood draw for two donors, one aged 18 to 30 and one aged 80 or older. Broader findings and caveats from the paper: Since profiling was done on bulk unsorted PBMCs, naive and antigen-experienced compartments could not be conclusively compared. Observed TCR beta diversity per million T cells fell roughly linearly with age, and a significant reduction was already apparent by age around 44. Because donor CMV infection status was unknown, age-related changes in expanded clonotypes were potentially confounded. Estimates of total diversity based on one million sequenced T cells were regarded as lower bounds and as underestimates. The long-lived group showed more naive CD4+ T cells, fewer expanded clones and increased TCR diversity than the aged group, suggesting age selection. The percentage of naive T cells measured by flow cytometry correlated strongly with observed TCR beta diversity.

The donors were some 39 Caucasian individuals from Russia, aged roughly 6 to 100 years, who were systemically healthy. About 10 milliliters of peripheral blood were collected from each donor into EDTA-treated Vacutainer tubes. Ficoll-Paque density-gradient centrifugation was used to isolate PBMCs, with at least 7 million per sample. Total RNA was extracted from PBMCs with Trizol reagent, with at least 5.5 micrograms obtained per sample. For every donor, flow cytometry on a PBMC aliquot measured the percentage of naive CD45RAhigh/CD27high T cells. The TCR was taken from a woman under 40 in good health. The sequenced material came from blood. The sequence is built from TRBV4-3 and TRBJ1-5; a confident D gene designation cannot be given. The bases are TGCGCCAGCAGCCAAAGTTACAGCAATCAGCCCCAGCATTTT. Protein translation: CASSQSYSNQPQHF.